The T cell receptor (beta chain) described here comes from a study of blood T cells in healthy people across ages (dated by TCRdb to between 2014 and 2017). Describing the broader study: Template switching captured roughly one uniquely barcoded TCR beta cDNA molecule per two T cells in model experiments. To avoid experimental bias, donors of different ages were randomly spread across the sequencing lanes. Using deep sequencing normalized with unique cDNA molecular identifiers, the study measured how TCR beta repertoire diversity changes with age. For two donors (one aged 18 to 29 and one aged 80 or older), the study analyzed two additional independent replicas of 1 million unique cDNA reads from the same blood draw. The donors were divided into four age groups: young (average around 16 years), middle-aged (approximately 42), aged (approximately 62) and long-lived (about 84).

The study at large found these results: Compared with the aged group, the long-lived group had more naive CD4+ T cells, fewer expanded clones and increased TCR diversity, a pattern suggesting age selection. Observed TCR beta diversity per million T cells fell roughly linearly with age, and a significant reduction was already apparent by age roughly 40. Conclusive comparison of naive and antigen-experienced compartments was prevented by the profiling of bulk unsorted PBMCs. Total diversity estimates from one million sequenced T cells were considered lower bounds and underestimates. The percentage of naive T cells measured by flow cytometry correlated strongly with observed TCR beta diversity. Because the CMV infection status of the donors was unknown, age-related changes in expanded clonotypes may potentially have been confounded.

The method behind the library was 5' RACE. The instrument given in TCRdb is Illumina HiSeq 2500. A second PCR of 7 to 11 cycles was run with a J-beta primer mix and a sample-barcoded 5' primer. Each TCR beta cDNA molecule received a unique molecular identifier from a template-switch 5' adaptor carrying 12 random nucleotides. At least 2.5 million CDR3-containing paired-end reads were obtained from each sample. The Mint cDNA synthesis kit, primed by a TRBC-specific oligonucleotide, was used to synthesize first-strand cDNA from all RNA. All cDNA was treated with uracil-DNA glycosylase and then went through a first 18-cycle PCR with the universal primers M1SS and BC2_uni_R. In the source study's methods: For normalization, 1 million high-quality reads were randomly selected from each sample, with every read carrying a distinct molecular identifier. Instead of being binned into consensus sequences, reads with shared molecular identifiers were discarded. MiTCR, run with a Q25 quality threshold and the strictest error-elimination algorithm, handled CDR3 identification, clonotype clustering and error correction. A nonparametric unseen species model with Euler transformation was used to estimate a lower bound on total TCR beta diversity. TCRdb reprocessing: public reads trimmed at Q25 with fastp, clones called with MiXCR, in-frame beta chains kept. Every entry covers one CDR3 protein and lists the most common genes and DNA from its rows. In this record, the V and J calls reflect TCRdb's handling and not the investigators' own analysis. In all, the sample holds about 680,000 distinct CDR3 sequences, and roughly 50% of those were seen once. The ten top clones hold 30% to 40% of the sample.

Comment on this clonotype: What this receptor recognizes is not known. An end of the junction does not agree with germline; a read error may underlie this.

Systemically healthy Caucasian individuals from Russia, 35 to 50 in total and aged roughly 6 to 90 years, were included as donors. Roughly 9 milliliters of peripheral blood were drawn from each donor into EDTA-treated Vacutainer tubes. PBMCs were isolated by Ficoll-Paque density-gradient centrifugation, with at least 7 million obtained per sample. Trizol reagent was used to extract total RNA from the PBMCs, yielding at least 5.5 micrograms per sample. Naive CD45RAhigh/CD27high T cell percentages were measured by flow cytometry on a PBMC aliquot from every donor. From its cysteine to its phenylalanine, the CDR3 spans 12 amino acids. Just CDR3 DNA is preserved here, 36 bases in frame from base 1. Taken from the germline V gene, the CDR1 and CDR2 loops are MDHEN and SYDVKM.

The clonotype was recovered from a woman aged 55-70 years in good health. The chain is made from TRBV28 and TRBJ2-7; TRBD1 could be the D gene, as 6 bases match. The specimen sequenced was blood. Read as DNA, the sequence is TGTGCCAGCGGTTTAGCAGGGGTCGAGCAGTACTTC. Translation gives CASGLAGVEQYF.